This T cell receptor (beta chain) is from a study of shared clonotypes between healthy human individuals. Study-wide results and limits: Large depth notwithstanding, sorted-subset sequencing proved incomplete by rarefaction.

This clone has only one observation. As yet, its antigen is unknown. Sorted-subset replicate PCR reactions were performed with about 200 ng DNA, corresponding to about 32,000 T cell genomes. Original handling: Filtering differed for immunoSEQ, which gave only junction sequences without quality scores. Using immunoSEQ multiplex PCR, the repertoire was profiled, and TCRdb retains in-frame clones only, with some absent. Clonal size and the V and J genes are those of that table, whereas D and trimming came from the DNA. The sample contains 2 million to 3 million clones, 85% to 95% of which appear only once. Per the germline V gene, CDR1 is LNHDA and CDR2 is SQIVND (reference sequence). V shed 4 bases, J shed 2 bases, and the junction held 4 bases outside the gene matches. The CDR3 has 16 residues.

The rearrangement links TRBV19 to TRBJ2-1, with 11 bases matching TRBD2. The specimen sequenced was naive CD4+ T cells sorted from blood. Subset specified: CD45RA+ positively selected. The clonotype was recovered from a man between 18 and 29 years old in good health. The CDR3 sequence: CASSTRLAGTYNEQFF. CDR3 DNA: TGTGCCAGTAGTACCAGACTAGCGGGGACCTACAATGAGCAGTTCTTC.